Shown below are 24 T cell receptor beta chains from a single sample sequenced in a study of shared clonotypes between healthy human individuals. This table comes from immunoSEQ multiplex PCR, and its TCRdb copy is limited to in-frame clones, with some not included. The sample contains 550,000 to 850,000 clones, approximately 72% of which appear only once. Material: memory CD4+ T cells sorted from blood. Sample subset: CD45RA-negative fraction. These receptors all stem from a woman in her twenties or thirties in good health.

V gene TRBV7-9 combines with J gene TRBJ1-1, with 10 bases identical to TRBD1. The germline CDR1 and CDR2 sequences are SEHNR and FQNEAQ (reference sequence). The CDR3 length is 17 residues. V lost 0 bases to trimming and J lost 2 bases; unmatched junction nucleotides: 6. For the CDR3, the DNA is TGTGCCAGCAGCTTAGCGCGGACAGGGGGTGGAAACACTGAAGCTTTCTTT. It encodes CASSLARTGGGNTEAFF.

This clone came up a few times. This chain joins TRBV30 and TRBJ1-2; 9 nucleotides line up with TRBD1. The CDR3 contains 11 residues. V shed 5 bases, J shed 8 bases, and the junction held 3 bases outside the gene matches. Germline V CDR1 and CDR2: GTSNPN, SVGIG (reference sequence). The CDR3 here is CAWWDREGYTF. The CDR3 bases are TGTGCCTGGTGGGACAGGGAAGGCTACACCTTC.

This clone was detected only once. The gene calls are TRBV5-1 and TRBJ1-2, with D possibly TRBD1 on 5 matching bases. The CDR3 is 13 residues long. Germline loops: CDR1 SGHRS, CDR2 YFSETQ. V was shortened by 6 bases and J by 7 bases, with 16 bases between the two germline ends. The DNA of the CDR3 is TGCGCCAGCAAGGATGCCTCCGGGGCTGGCTACACCTTC. It translates to CASKDASGAGYTF.

V gene TRBV19 combines with J gene TRBJ2-2, with 7 bases matching TRBD2. CDR1 LNHDA and CDR2 SQIVND come from the germline V gene (reference sequence). The V and J ends lost 2 bases and 4 bases, in that order; junction bases with no gene match: 7. This CDR3 is built from 16 residues. CDR3 in amino acids: CASSITRGVRTGELFF. The CDR3 nucleotides read TGTGCCAGTAGTATAACTCGGGGGGTGCGCACCGGGGAGCTGTTTTTT.

The genes are TRBV6-1 and TRBJ2-7; no reliable D call. The V end lost 9 bases, the J end lost 0 bases, and 9 bases lay between the germline ends. This CDR3 is 12 amino acids long. Germline V gene lookup returns CDR1 MNHNS and CDR2 SASEGT. The DNA of the CDR3 is TGTGCCAGTGGATTTTACTCCTACGAGCAGTACTTC. As protein: CASGFYSYEQYF.

The rearrangement uses TRBV10-3 and TRBJ1-2, with 11 positions matching TRBD1. Germline-derived CDR1 and CDR2 are ENHRY and SYGVKD. CDR3 length: 16 residues. Losses at the gene ends were 4 bases for V and 4 bases for J; bases not matched to a gene: 8. The CDR3 here is CAISARGTGGSYGYTF. In DNA form, the CDR3 reads TGTGCCATCAGTGCTAGGGGGACAGGGGGGTCCTATGGCTACACCTTC.

This clone was counted only a few times. The gene calls are TRBV5-6 and TRBJ2-1; 7 positions agree with TRBD2. In germline, CDR1 is SGHDT, CDR2 YYEEEE. The CDR3 totals 15 residues. J was trimmed by 7 bases and V by 0 bases; bases with no gene match: 7. This chain's CDR3 is CASSLVRGRGNEQFF. For the CDR3, the DNA is TGTGCCAGCAGCTTGGTTCGCGGGAGAGGGAATGAGCAGTTCTTC.

Points on this clone: The same CDR3 can be traced to other DNA sequences in this sample. The gene calls are TRBV5-4 and TRBJ2-5; 7 bases are a match to TRBD2. The CDR3 sequence is 15 residues long. The ends lost 7 bases at V and 5 bases at J; junction bases unmatched: 14. From germline, CDR1 is SGHNT and CDR2 YYREEE (reference sequence). The CDR3 here is CASSLGGGPGETQYF. The CDR3 DNA follows: TGTGCCAGCTCGCTCGGGGGAGGGCCCGGGGAGACCCAGTACTTC.

The rearrangement uses TRBV7-2 and TRBJ2-7; TRBD2 matches 10 bases. Trimming took 2 bases from V and 2 from J; bases not matched to a gene: 3. From germline, CDR1 is SGHTA and CDR2 FQGNSA. The CDR3 is 15 amino acids. CDR3 in DNA: TGTGCCAGCAGCTTAATACTAGCGGGACCCTACGAGCAGTACTTC. Amino acid sequence: CASSLILAGPYEQYF.

The CDR3 DNA follows: TGCGCCAGCAGCCAAAACGATCCACTAGCGGGAGTTAGGAATGAGCAGTTCTTC. Protein: CASSQNDPLAGVRNEQFF. The V gene is TRBV4-1, the J gene TRBJ2-1, with 11 bases that match TRBD2. The CDR3 has 18 amino acids. Germline V gene data show CDR1 as MGHRA and CDR2 as YSYEKL. Losses at the gene ends were 2 bases for V and 7 bases for J; bases not matched to a gene: 13.

The chain employs TRBV7-3 and TRBJ2-3, with 9 bases matching TRBD2. The V gene end was trimmed by 3 bases and the J gene end by 6 bases; junction bases not matched to a gene: 7. The CDR3 loop spans 15 amino acids. Germline lookup yields CDR1 SGHTA and CDR2 FQGTGA. CDR3 sequence: CASSLGGRATDTQYF. Here the CDR3 DNA reads TGTGCCAGCAGCTTGGGCGGGAGGGCTACGGATACGCAGTATTTT.

The rearrangement links TRBV2 to TRBJ2-1, with 13 bases that match TRBD2. Germline CDR1 is SNHLY and CDR2 is FYNNEI. The ends lost 6 bases at V and 8 bases at J; junction bases unmatched: 10. This CDR3 has 16 amino acids. The CDR3 nucleotides are TGTGCCAGCAGGAGGACTAGCGGGAGTCGATCGGATGAGCAGTTCTTC. It is translated as CASRRTSGSRSDEQFF.

This clone was counted once. The CDR3 nucleotides are TGTGCCAGAAGCTTGGTCACTCCACTTTTGTCGCAGTATTTT. Protein sequence: CARSLVTPLLSQYF. The chain links TRBV5-3 to TRBJ2-3; D ambiguous. TRBV5-3 is an ORF for which the function is uncertain. V shed 0 bases and J shed 10 bases, with 15 bases lying between them. The CDR3 is 14 residues long.

The chain combines TRBV6-9 with TRBJ2-5; tentatively, D is TRBD1 (5 bases). The CDR3 totals 16 residues. The germline V and J ends were trimmed by 6 bases and 2 bases, with 19 bases remaining between them. Germline V CDR1 and CDR2: MNHGY, SVAAGI. CDR3 residues: CASRRETQVEQETQYF. The DNA of the CDR3 is TGTGCCAGCAGAAGGGAAACACAGGTAGAACAAGAGACCCAGTACTTC.

The rearrangement joins TRBV7-2 to TRBJ1-3, with TRBD1 identical over 8 bases. The trim removed 2 bases at V and 6 bases at J, leaving 3 bases unmatched. Looked up from germline, CDR1 is SGHTA and CDR2 is FQGNSA. The CDR3 spans 14 residues. CDR3 sequence: CASSLRQGANTIYF. CDR3 nucleotide sequence: TGTGCCAGCAGCTTACGCCAGGGGGCAAACACCATATATTTT.

This sequence joins TRBV29-1 and TRBJ2-2; D unresolved. This CDR3 has 14 residues. Deletions cut 3 bases from V and 5 bases from J, with 13 bases between. Germline assignment: CDR1 SQVTM and CDR2 ANQGSEA. This CDR3 reads CSVDLGWGTGELFF. In DNA, the CDR3 is TGCAGCGTTGATCTGGGTTGGGGTACCGGGGAGCTGTTTTTT.

The chain is built from TRBV28 and TRBJ1-1, with 7 bases fitting TRBD1. This CDR3 comprises 16 residues. Germline values: CDR1 MDHEN, CDR2 SYDVKM. Germline trimming cut 5 bases from V and 1 base from J; bases unmatched to any gene: 10. Here the CDR3 reads CASSPHTGAGNTEAFF. Written as DNA, the CDR3 is TGTGCCAGCAGTCCACATACAGGGGCCGGGAACACTGAAGCTTTCTTT.

V gene TRBV7-9 combines with J gene TRBJ1-5; unclear D gene. Trimming took 1 base from V and 6 from J, leaving 4 bases between them. This CDR3 contains 12 residues. Germline-derived CDR1 and CDR2 are SEHNR and FQNEAQ (reference sequence). CDR3 protein: CASSLGAQPQHF. The CDR3 DNA is TGTGCCAGCAGCTTAGGGGCTCAGCCCCAGCATTTT.

With regard to this clone: This sequence may be a read error, since a much larger clone differs from it by one base. Other DNA sequences in this sample translate to the same CDR3. The rearrangement links TRBV28 to TRBJ2-7; D unclear. The ends were cut back, 9 bases at V and 2 bases at J, with 5 bases in the middle. The CDR3 sequence is 10 residues long. Looked up from germline, CDR1 is MDHEN and CDR2 is SYDVKM. CDR3 protein: CASGPYEQYF. The CDR3 bases are TGTGCCAGTGGGCCCTACGAGCAGTACTTC.

The DNA for the CDR3 is TGCGCCAGCAGCTTAGACAGGGCGGGGGTTGAAGCTTTCTTT. Translation: CASSLDRAGVEAFF. The V call is TRBV5-1, the J call TRBJ1-1; 7 bases fit TRBD1. With V trimmed by 2 bases and J by 7 bases, 8 bases remained unmatched. The CDR3 has 14 residues. Germline V lookup: CDR1 SGHRS, CDR2 YFSETQ.

V usage is TRBV10-1 and J usage is TRBJ2-3; weak D call: TRBD2 (6 bases). Trimming removed 4 bases at V and 2 bases at J, with 16 bases between. This CDR3 has 16 residues. Germline assignment: CDR1 WNHNN and CDR2 SYGVQD (reference sequence). CDR3 bases: TGCGCCAGCAGTGGGGGGGAAGGAGCCTCCACAGATACGCAGTATTTT. It specifies CASSGGEGASTDTQYF.

There are a few counts of this clone. V gene TRBV15 combines with J gene TRBJ2-3, with 10 nucleotides matching TRBD2. The CDR3 sequence is 18 residues long. J lost 1 base, V lost 1 base, and 8 bases had no gene match. Germline V lookup: CDR1 LNHNV, CDR2 YYDKDF (reference sequence). The CDR3 nucleotides are TGTGCCACCAGCAGAGCCCCCCGCCTAGCGGGAGGCACAGATACGCAGTATTTT. This codes for CATSRAPRLAGGTDTQYF.

This rearrangement joins TRBV28 to TRBJ1-4; D unresolved. Per the germline V gene, CDR1 is MDHEN and CDR2 is SYDVKM. CDR3 length equals 11 residues. The V end was cut by 8 bases, the J end by 3 bases, with 4 bases between. Here the CDR3 DNA reads TGTGCCAGCCACTCTAATGAAAAACTGTTTTTT. Translated, it gives CASHSNEKLFF.

This sequence joins TRBV27 and TRBJ1-4; TRBD1 matches 7 bases. Per the germline V gene, CDR1 is MNHEY and CDR2 is SMNVEV (reference sequence). The CDR3 spans 13 residues. The junction had 6 bases not matched to a gene; V was cut back by 6 bases and J by 8 bases. As DNA, the CDR3 is TGTGCCAGCAGAGACAGGGCCGAGGAAAAACTGTTTTTT. It translates to CASRDRAEEKLFF.